This T cell receptor (beta chain) stems from a study of cytomegalovirus exposure and HLA in healthy donors (dated by TCRdb to between 2016 and 2019). Turning to the overall study: An earlier analysis of several hundred of the donors reported 250 to 300 Gb of sequence data and 117 million unique TCR beta sequences obtained from roughly 170 million T cells. An early release covering about 600 HLA-typed donors comprised approximately 290 gigabases of sequencing data and roughly 86 million unique TCR sequences. Of the approximately 400 genotyped donors, over 80% were placed in the genetic ancestry cluster associated with self-reported Caucasian donors. The study aimed to test whether signatures of past pathogen exposure could be identified by cataloging public T cell receptors. The study used immunosequencing to profile the T cell repertoires of approximately 630 subjects and linked those repertoires to cytomegalovirus serostatus. A separate validation cohort of over 95 different subjects was used in addition to the approximately 640-subject first cohort. The study combined high-throughput TCR immunosequencing, statistical association of individual TCRs with disease status, and machine learning to predict cytomegalovirus infection status. A later analysis re-analyzed previously published TCR beta repertoires from roughly 600 donors and added high-resolution HLA genotyping to study TCR occurrence patterns. Rather than drawing on any new phenotypic data, the later analysis identified candidate immune exposures from TCR beta sequences and the way those sequences occurred across donors. An earlier analysis of 587 of the donors applied high-throughput TCR beta sequencing to assess whether each TCR beta V gene segment acted as functional or pseudogenic. Alongside the repertoire data, information on donor age, sex, ethnicity and CMV serostatus was compiled. A later genetic analysis took genome-wide SNP genotypes for 398 of the 666 donors and used that subset as a discovery cohort. Every discovery cohort repertoire had been produced on one sequencing platform. Both class I and class II loci were covered by HLA typing, at four-digit resolution. Typing coverage varied by locus: about 629-630 donors for A, B, C, DRB1 and DQB1; some 520 for DQA1; some 610 for DPA1; some 470 for DPB1. A handful of DR-DQ haplotypes were handled as single units for association and clustering because linkage in the cohort was strong. On average, roughly 240,000 unique TCR beta nucleotide sequences were sequenced per donor among several hundred genotyped donors of the cohort, with about 17% of those sequences being non-productive.

Here is what the overall study found, with its caveats: According to a later analysis, most CMV-associated TCR beta chains appeared to be HLA-restricted, and the HLA associations seemed to be driven largely by CMV exposure. In the study, around 150 TCR beta chains were listed as associated with cytomegalovirus. Immune exposure information for the cohort was limited to CMV serostatus. Because HLA typing was missing for some donors at each locus, association tests included only the typed subset. An association between a missense DCLRE1C variant and V-gene and J-gene trimming of TCR beta chains was found in a later genetic analysis and replicated in an independent cohort. In this cohort, only TCR beta chains were sequenced, and detectable features were limited by the absence of alpha or paired-chain data. The authors suggested that the approach could potentially be generalized to other disease states and immunological phenotypes. In vitro tests confirmed that a few of the cytomegalovirus-associated TCR beta chains recognize cytomegalovirus antigens. Strong co-occurrence of HLA alleles, especially DR and DQ, made assigning TCR associations to individual alleles difficult. According to a later analysis, TCR association rates differed among HLA loci, with DRB1 alleles showing the most associated TCRs and HLA-C alleles showing the fewest. Because counts were too low, about 15 rarely observed V segments, including chromosome 9 orphons, were left out of the earlier analysis of a few hundred of the donors. A further reported finding was that TCR beta sequences accurately predicted the HLA-A and HLA-B alleles for most subjects in the first cohort. An earlier analysis of approximately 500 of the donors showed that most TCR beta V segments appeared in productive rearrangements either about 87% or about 30% of the time, which broadly matched IMGT annotations. A group of highly shared sequence variants was considered likely to be a technical artifact of the sequencing pipeline. Most TCR sequences were seen in very few donors, while some public TCRs were found in many individuals. A later genetic analysis reported fewer N-insertions in productive TCRs among donors in an Asian-associated ancestry cluster than the roughly 700-donor mean. Roughly uniform sequencing depth across donors was assumed in presence/absence analyses, although this assumption may not hold. Several of the top co-occurrence clusters appeared to be linked to parvovirus B19, influenza, CMV and Epstein-Barr virus, according to a later analysis. In a later analysis, HLA-associated TCR beta chains were found to be more clonally expanded and to have lower generation probabilities than equally common non-associated chains. In both the original and validation cohorts, the classifier was reported to diagnose cytomegalovirus status with high specificity and sensitivity. Some IMGT-functional V segments, including TRBV6-2 and TRBV6-3, could not be told apart with the 87-base-pair reads, so those segments were excluded. A later analysis associated about 18,000 TCR beta sequences with specific HLA alleles at a false discovery rate of 0.05. Correlated functional status among segregating V segments might reflect linkage disequilibrium, but an unknown experimental factor could not be ruled out.

The cohort consisted of 650 to 850 healthy bone marrow donors. All cohort members were sampled while nominally healthy, although unrecorded immune exposures were likely present. The donor was CMV seronegative and was included in the group of 352 seronegative cohort members. Each donor provided a peripheral blood sample, and peripheral blood mononuclear cells were used for TCR beta sequencing. The Qiagen DNeasy Blood Extraction Kit was used to extract genomic DNA from the blood cell samples. Spanning cysteine to phenylalanine, the CDR3 consists of 14 amino acids. The CDR3 DNA has 42 bases and is translated from base 1. At the junction V is shortened by 3 bases and J by 5 bases; bases outside the gene matches: 1. Looking up the germline V gene yields CDR1 MNHNS and CDR2 SASEGT. Of note for this clone: The target of this receptor is not known.

The library came from the immunoSEQ multiplex PCR assay. For the multiplex PCR, a mixture combining 60 forward primers for TCR Vbeta segments and 13 reverse primers for TCR Jbeta segments was used. A multiplex PCR assay on genomic DNA amplified the CDR3 region of rearranged TCR beta genes. On the Illumina HiSeq System, the amplified TCR beta libraries were sequenced as 87-base-pair reads. Regarding the original processing steps: A later analysis counted approximately 84 million unique TCR beta chains across the 650 to 800 repertoires, and approximately 11 million of these chains were shared by at least two donors. To remove PCR and sequencing errors, raw reads were error-corrected and collapsed into unique sequences using a nearest-neighbor algorithm that merged closely related sequences. To assign V, D and J gene segments, CDR3 sequences were aligned to IMGT reference sequences. For a sequence to be retained, a match of at least six nucleotides to both a V gene segment and a J gene segment was required. A rearrangement was called productive if the CDR3 had no stop codons and remained in frame with V and J, and every other rearrangement was called non-productive. Following IMGT convention, CDR3 was defined as the stretch from the second conserved V-encoded cysteine to the conserved J-encoded phenylalanine. In an earlier analysis of around 600 of the donors, sequences lacking an unambiguous match to a single V gene segment were excluded. In an earlier analysis of approximately 590 of the donors, a V segment was called functional when productive rearrangements were above 56.7%, and segregating when the standard deviation between donors exceeded 5%. A statistical classification framework was developed to diagnose cytomegalovirus status using the catalog of TCR beta chain sequences. In a later analysis, TCR nucleotide sequences were compared against IMGT/GENE-DB human TR gene sequences so that V and J genes could be assigned. In a later analysis, CDR3 sequences and most-parsimonious VDJ recombination scenarios were assigned using the TCRdist pipeline. In a later analysis, each TCR beta chain was defined by its CDR3 amino acid sequence together with its V-gene family, and reads lacking a unique V-gene family were excluded. As a way to deal with suspected cross-contamination and a sequencing artifact, a later analysis dropped 450 to 600 nucleotide sequences that were highly shared and had low generation probability. A later analysis calculated a clonal expansion index for each public chain from normalized within-repertoire ranks of inferred template counts. In a later analysis, generation probabilities were computed with a VDJ recombination model fitted to out-of-frame rearrangements, and the resulting probabilities were checked against IGoR. Hypergeometric tests were used in a later analysis to score TCR-TCR, TCR-HLA and TCR-CMV co-occurrence, with a repertoire-size bias correction applied to the TCR pairs. To estimate false discovery rates, a later analysis permuted the HLA or CMV assignments 20 times. A later analysis grouped co-occurring TCRs with DBSCAN, adding TCRdist sequence similarity when clustering within HLA-allele-positive subsets. Repertoires with fewer than 30,000 or more than 120,000 public chains were left out of co-occurrence clustering, as were a few repertoires with anomalous nucleotide sharing. TCRdb retrieved this table from immuneACCESS and kept in-frame rearrangements only. Not all clones are present; in checked studies, unresolved V genes account for under half, and no reason is known for the remainder. The V and J calls and clone size come from that table; D and trimming were worked out from the DNA. This sample's table has entries for 150,000 to 200,000 clones. About 2% of the sample is in the top ten clones.

Sequenced sample: PBMCs. The rearrangement combines TRBV6-1 with TRBJ2-3, with 11 junctional bases fitting TRBD2. This receptor was taken from a man aged 25-45 years in good health and CMV-seronegative. The sequenced DNA: TGTGCCAGCAGTGAGACTAGCGGGATAGATACGCAGTATTTT. This translates into CASSETSGIDTQYF.